Shown below are 19 T cell receptor beta chains from a single sample sequenced in a study of shared clonotypes between healthy human individuals (TCRdb year 2020). The method behind the library was the immunoSEQ multiplex PCR assay. TCRdb stores this immuneACCESS table with in-frame sequences only. Part of the clones is absent; in the studies checked, under half of the shortfall reflects unresolved V genes, and no reason is known for the rest. This sample gives roughly 300,000 clones in total; more than 60% of them show up just once. In total, the top ten clones hold about 10% of the sample. The sequenced material came from memory CD4+ T cells sorted from blood. The cell subset or site tag for this specimen amounts to: CD45RA-negative fraction. The receptors come from a man aged 30 to 39 in good health.

The chain combines TRBV5-6 with TRBJ2-7, with 8 nucleotides matching TRBD2. Germline V CDR1 and CDR2: SGHDT, YYEEEE. V dropped 0 bases and J dropped 0; count of bases not matched to a gene: 2. This CDR3 has 15 residues. As DNA, the CDR3 is TGTGCCAGCAGCTTGGCCGGGAGGGGCTCCTACGAGCAGTACTTC. It translates to CASSLAGRGSYEQYF.

The chain recombines TRBV15 with TRBJ1-1; unclear D gene. The CDR3 runs to 13 residues. V was cut by 0 bases and J by 5 bases, with 7 bases left in between. Germline CDR1 is LNHNV and CDR2 is YYDKDF (reference sequence). The chain's CDR3 is CATSRDPITEAFF. CDR3 in DNA: TGTGCCACCAGCAGAGATCCCATTACTGAAGCTTTCTTT.

This chain links TRBV19 with TRBJ2-2; 10 bases agree with TRBD2. The germline gives CDR1 LNHDA, CDR2 SQIVND (reference sequence). The trim removed 3 bases at V and 3 bases at J, leaving 1 base unmatched. The CDR3 consists of 15 residues. In DNA form, the CDR3 reads TGTGCCAGTAGTATCCTAGCGGGAGACACCGGGGAGCTGTTTTTT. This gives the protein CASSILAGDTGELFF.

V usage is TRBV19 and J usage is TRBJ1-1, with a weak D call TRBD1 (6 bases). Deletions cut 4 bases from V and 8 bases from J, with 20 bases between. The germline CDR1 and CDR2 sequences are LNHDA and SQIVND (reference sequence). This CDR3 region has 15 residues. The CDR3 sequence: CASSNSGQNPDEAFF. DNA of the CDR3: TGTGCCAGTAGTAACTCTGGACAGAATCCTGACGAAGCTTTCTTT.

The chain links TRBV7-8 to TRBJ1-3, with D uncertain. Germline assignment: CDR1 SGHVS and CDR2 FQNEAQ. Trimming took 5 bases from V and 10 from J, leaving 18 bases between them. CDR3 length: 14 residues. DNA for the CDR3: TGTGCCAGCAGCGGCGAGACGCGGGCTAGTACCATATATTTT. This sequence encodes CASSGETRASTIYF. The full variable domain, completed using reference TRBV7-8 and TRBJ1-3, is GAGVSQSPRYKVAKRGQDVALRCDPISGHVSLFWYQQALGQGPEFLTYFQNEAQLDKSGLPSDRFFAERPEGSVSTLKIQRTQQEDSAVYLCASSGETRASTIYFGEGSWLTVV.

The chain joins TRBV19 to TRBJ1-2; D may be TRBD1 (6 bases). Trimming took 6 bases from V and 6 from J, leaving 17 bases between them. This CDR3 contains 14 residues. Germline CDR1 and CDR2: LNHDA and SQIVND (reference sequence). The CDR3 sequence: CASSRLQGPHGYTF. The CDR3 region has the DNA TGTGCCAGTAGCCGTTTACAGGGTCCGCATGGCTACACCTTC. The variable domain in full, completed from reference TRBV19 and TRBJ1-2, reads DGGITQSPKYLFRKEGQNVTLSCEQNLNHDAMYWYRQDPGQGLRLIYYSQIVNDFQKGDIAEGYSVSREKKESFPLTVTSAQKNPTAFYLCASSRLQGPHGYTFGSGTRLTVV.

The chain is built from TRBV7-9 and TRBJ2-1, with TRBD2 matching over 10 bases. This CDR3 spans 16 amino acids. Looked up from germline, CDR1 is SEHNR and CDR2 is FQNEAQ (reference sequence). The V gene end was trimmed by 3 bases and the J gene end by 7 bases; junction bases not matched to a gene: 9. CDR3 protein: CASSFTRTSGHNEQFF. The CDR3 DNA is TGTGCCAGCAGCTTCACTAGGACTAGCGGCCATAATGAGCAGTTCTTC.

The rearrangement joins TRBV6-1 to TRBJ2-1; 9 bases are shared with TRBD2. CDR1 and CDR2 from the germline V gene are MNHNS and SASEGT. J gave up 7 bases and V 5 bases, and 9 bases lay outside the gene matches. This CDR3 spans 15 amino acids. CDR3 residues: CASSFSGSVGNEQFF. The CDR3 DNA is TGTGCCAGCAGTTTTAGCGGGAGCGTGGGGAATGAGCAGTTCTTC.

J is TRBJ2-1 and V is TRBV4-1; D is perhaps TRBD2 (7 bases). The ends were cut back, 1 base at V and 7 bases at J, with 17 bases in the middle. CDR3 size: 16 residues. Germline CDR1 is MGHRA and CDR2 is YSYEKL. The CDR3 DNA reads TGCGCCAGCAGCCAAGTCGGGGCGGAGGGGGGGAATGAGCAGTTCTTC. This codes for CASSQVGAEGGNEQFF.

The sample holds a few counts of this clone. The V call is TRBV2, the J call TRBJ2-1; 12 bases line up with TRBD2. J was trimmed by 9 bases and V by 7 bases; bases with no gene match: 7. Looked up from germline, CDR1 is SNHLY and CDR2 is FYNNEI. This CDR3 comprises 14 residues. DNA of the CDR3: TGTGCCAGCAACCTAGCGGGAGGGAATGGTGAGCAGTTCTTC. Amino acid sequence: CASNLAGGNGEQFF.

The chain employs TRBV5-1 and TRBJ2-5; 9 bases map to TRBD2. The V gene end was trimmed by 3 bases and the J gene end by 5 bases; junction bases not matched to a gene: 5. CDR1 and CDR2 from the germline V gene are SGHRS and YFSETQ. This CDR3 region has 14 residues. The CDR3 DNA sequence: TGCGCCAGCAGCTACTTAGCGGGAGAGGAGACCCAGTACTTC. Its translation: CASSYLAGEETQYF.

The rearrangement joins TRBV27 to TRBJ1-2; possibly TRBD1 for D (6 bases). The CDR3 has 16 amino acids. Per germline, CDR1 MNHEY and CDR2 SMNVEV (reference sequence). Trimming removed 2 bases from V and 1 base from J, with 14 bases in between. This CDR3 is CASSLMGQGYNYGYTF. CDR3 nucleotide sequence: TGTGCCAGCAGTTTAATGGGGCAGGGGTATAACTATGGCTACACCTTC.

This chain links TRBV27 with TRBJ2-1; no clear D gene. CDR3 length: 16 residues. Per the germline V gene, CDR1 is MNHEY and CDR2 is SMNVEV (reference sequence). Trimming took off 6 bases at V and 2 bases at J, with 17 bases between the two ends. As DNA, the CDR3 is TGTGCCAGCAGACCCGGGCCCCCATCCCCCTACAATGAGCAGTTCTTC. Amino acid sequence: CASRPGPPSPYNEQFF.

This clone appeared a single time. The chain carries TRBV2 and TRBJ2-2; possible D gene TRBD2, 5 bases. The CDR3 length is 15 residues. Per germline, CDR1 SNHLY and CDR2 FYNNEI. Trimming removed 6 bases at V and 7 bases at J, with 18 bases between. DNA for the CDR3: TGTGCCAGCAGCGCTACCGCGGGCCTTCTCGGGGAGCTGTTTTTT. Protein: CASSATAGLLGELFF.

This chain joins TRBV14 and TRBJ2-3, with 8 bases fitting TRBD1. The CDR3 totals 17 residues. From germline, CDR1 is SGHDN and CDR2 FVKESK. J gave up 1 base and V 2 bases, and 8 bases lay outside the gene matches. CDR3 sequence: CASSQRTGRHGTDTQYF. The CDR3 nucleotides are TGTGCCAGCAGCCAACGGACAGGGAGGCACGGCACAGATACGCAGTATTTT.

This clone occurred many times. This sequence joins TRBV7-2 and TRBJ1-2, with D maybe TRBD1 (6 bases). Germline CDR1 SGHTA, CDR2 FQGNSA. Trimming pared 5 bases from V and 5 bases from J, leaving 18 bases between. The CDR3 covers 15 residues. The CDR3 region is CASSQAGAGKYGYTF. The CDR3 nucleotides are TGTGCCAGCAGCCAAGCAGGGGCAGGGAAATATGGCTACACCTTC.

The sample holds a few counts of this clone. The gene calls are TRBV7-8 and TRBJ2-7, with TRBD1 matching 9 bases. From germline, CDR1 is SGHVS and CDR2 FQNEAQ. This CDR3 spans 15 amino acids. With 5 bases clipped from V and 4 bases from J, the junction kept 9 bases outside the gene matches. The CDR3 reads CASSVSPGTGYEQYF. The DNA for the CDR3 is TGTGCCAGCAGCGTTTCCCCCGGGACAGGGTACGAGCAGTACTTC.

J is TRBJ2-3 and V is TRBV7-2; TRBD2 aligns across 7 bases. Germline assignment: CDR1 SGHTA and CDR2 FQGNSA. The V segment lost 2 bases and the J segment 0 bases; nucleotides outside the gene matches: 2. The CDR3 has 15 amino acids. Here the CDR3 reads CASSLSGDSTDTQYF. As DNA, the CDR3 is TGTGCCAGCAGCTTAAGCGGGGATAGCACAGATACGCAGTATTTT. The entire variable domain, with the rest obtained from reference TRBV7-2 and TRBJ2-3, is as follows: GAGVSQSPSNKVTEKGKDVELRCDPISGHTALYWYRQSLGQGLEFLIYFQGNSAPDKSGLPSDRFSAERTGGSVSTLTIQRTQQEDSAVYLCASSLSGDSTDTQYFGPGTRLTVL.

This chain joins TRBV5-6 and TRBJ2-7; 9 nucleotides line up with TRBD1. This CDR3 is 16 amino acids long. The V segment lost 5 bases and the J segment 5 bases; nucleotides outside the gene matches: 14. Germline V CDR1 and CDR2: SGHDT, YYEEEE. Written as DNA, the CDR3 is TGTGCCAGCAGGAATTACAGGGGGCTACGAGACAACGAGCAGTACTTC. It encodes CASRNYRGLRDNEQYF.